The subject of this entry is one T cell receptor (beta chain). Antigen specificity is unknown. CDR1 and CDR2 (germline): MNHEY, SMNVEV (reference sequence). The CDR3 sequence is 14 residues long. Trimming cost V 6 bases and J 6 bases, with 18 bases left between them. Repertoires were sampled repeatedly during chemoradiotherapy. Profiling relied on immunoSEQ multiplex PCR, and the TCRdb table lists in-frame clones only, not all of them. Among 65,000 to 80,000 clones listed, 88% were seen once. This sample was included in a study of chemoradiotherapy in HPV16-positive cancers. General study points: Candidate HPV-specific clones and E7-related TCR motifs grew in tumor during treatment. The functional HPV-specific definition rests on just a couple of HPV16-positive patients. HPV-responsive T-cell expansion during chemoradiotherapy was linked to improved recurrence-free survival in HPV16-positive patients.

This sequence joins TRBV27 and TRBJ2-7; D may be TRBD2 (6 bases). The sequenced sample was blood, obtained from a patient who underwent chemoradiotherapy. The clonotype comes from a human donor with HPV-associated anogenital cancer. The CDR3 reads CASSPGGNGLEQYF. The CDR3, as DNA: TGTGCCAGCAGCCCTGGGGGGAATGGTCTCGAGCAGTACTTC.